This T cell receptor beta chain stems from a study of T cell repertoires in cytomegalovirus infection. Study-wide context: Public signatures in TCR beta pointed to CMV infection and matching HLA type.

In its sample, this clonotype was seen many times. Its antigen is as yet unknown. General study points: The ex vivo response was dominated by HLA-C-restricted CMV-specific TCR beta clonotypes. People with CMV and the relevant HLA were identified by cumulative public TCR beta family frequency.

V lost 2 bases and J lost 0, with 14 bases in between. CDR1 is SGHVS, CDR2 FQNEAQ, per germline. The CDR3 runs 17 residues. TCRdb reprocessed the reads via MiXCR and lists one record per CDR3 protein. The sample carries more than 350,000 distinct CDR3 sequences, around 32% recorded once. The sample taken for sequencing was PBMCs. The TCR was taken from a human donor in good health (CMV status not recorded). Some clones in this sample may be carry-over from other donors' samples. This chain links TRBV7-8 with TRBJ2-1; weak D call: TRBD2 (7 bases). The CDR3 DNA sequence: TGTGCCAGCAGCTTATTTAACGGGGGGCTCTCCTACAATGAGCAGTTCTTC. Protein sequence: CASSLFNGGLSYNEQFF.